The 13 T cell receptor beta chains reported below all come from one sample, sequenced in a study of T cell responses to AZD1222 COVID-19 vaccine. Method: immunoSEQ multiplex PCR; TCRdb's copy keeps in-frame clones and lacks some. The sample lists some 96,000 clones; around 84% were seen once. The specimen was peripheral blood, collected 28 days after the second AZD1222 dose. These receptors all come from an adult who received the AZD1222 COVID-19 vaccine.

The V and J genes are TRBV27 and TRBJ2-1; TRBD1 aligns across 9 bases. V lost 5 bases, J lost 5 bases, and 7 bases stayed unmatched. CDR3 length equals 15 residues. Germline V gives CDR1 MNHEY, CDR2 SMNVEV (reference sequence). Here the CDR3 reads CASSATGTGNNEQFF. The CDR3 DNA follows: TGTGCCAGCAGTGCTACCGGGACAGGGAACAATGAGCAGTTCTTC.

The V gene is TRBV3-1 (or the pseudogene TRBV3-2), the J gene TRBJ1-4, with D unresolved. In germline, CDR1 is LGHDT, CDR2 YNNKEL (reference sequence). The V and J ends lost 0 bases and 8 bases respectively, with 16 bases between them. The CDR3 sequence is 16 residues long. Written as DNA, the CDR3 is TGTGCCAGCAGCCAAGATCTAGTGGCGGGGAACGAAAAACTGTTTTTT. Its translation: CASSQDLVAGNEKLFF.

The chain joins TRBV2 to TRBJ2-2, with D possibly matching TRBD2 (5 bases). Trimming stripped 4 bases from V and 1 base from J, with 7 bases between. This CDR3 is 14 amino acids long. Germline assignment: CDR1 SNHLY and CDR2 FYNNEI. The CDR3 loop reads CASSAGRNTGELFF. The DNA for the CDR3 is TGTGCCAGCAGTGCGGGGAGGAACACCGGGGAGCTGTTTTTT. The full variable domain, rest sourced from reference TRBV2 and TRBJ2-2, is EPEVTQTPSHQVTQMGQEVILRCVPISNHLYFYWYRQILGQKVEFLVSFYNNEISEKSEIFDDQFSVERPDGSNFTLKIRSTKLEDSAMYFCASSAGRNTGELFFGEGSRLTVL.

This clone was picked up a small number of times. The chain is built from TRBV9 and TRBJ2-3, with 7 bases aligning to TRBD2. V dropped 0 bases and J dropped 7; count of bases not matched to a gene: 5. Germline V gene lookup returns CDR1 SGDLS and CDR2 YYNGEE. This CDR3 has 14 residues. The CDR3 region has the DNA TGTGCCAGCAGCGTAGGCGGGGGAATGAATACGCAGTATTTT. Translated: CASSVGGGMNTQYF. The entire variable domain, with the rest obtained from reference TRBV9 and TRBJ2-3, is as follows: DSGVTQTPKHLITATGQRVTLRCSPRSGDLSVYWYQQSLDQGLQFLIQYYNGEERAKGNILERFSAQQFPDLHSELNLSSLELGDSALYFCASSVGGGMNTQYFGPGTRLTVL.

A single count supports this clone. The chain links TRBV3-1 (or the pseudogene TRBV3-2) to TRBJ1-5; D perhaps matches TRBD1 (6 bases). V lost 0 bases, J lost 6 bases, and 9 bases lay in between. The CDR3 consists of 14 residues. CDR1 and CDR2 (germline): LGHDT, YNNKEL (reference sequence). In DNA form, the CDR3 reads TGTGCCAGCAGCCAAGACAGGGGCGGTCAGCCCCAGCATTTT. Residues: CASSQDRGGQPQHF.

The chain uses TRBV7-2 and TRBJ1-4, with 10 bases lining up with TRBD1. Germline CDR1 reads SGHTA; CDR2 reads FQGNSA. J was trimmed by 6 bases and V by 6 bases; bases with no gene match: 4. The CDR3 consists of 14 residues. CDR3 DNA sequence: TGTGCCAGCAGGACAGGGGGCCGATATGAAAAACTGTTTTTT. Translation gives CASRTGGRYEKLFF.

This chain links TRBV5-1 with TRBJ1-4, with D unresolved. The CDR3 runs 13 residues. From germline, CDR1 is SGHRS and CDR2 YFSETQ. V was shortened by 7 bases and J by 4 bases, with 11 bases between the two germline ends. The CDR3 nucleotides are TGCGCCAGCTCCTCCGGGATTAATGAAAAACTGTTTTTT. It codes for CASSSGINEKLFF.

The chain recombines TRBV7-9 with TRBJ2-5; D is possibly TRBD1 (6 bases). The CDR3 sequence is 14 residues long. The V end lost 4 bases, the J end lost 5 bases, and 14 bases lay between the germline ends. The germline gives CDR1 SEHNR, CDR2 FQNEAQ (reference sequence). The DNA of the CDR3 is TGTGCCAGCAGCTCTGACAGGTGGGGGGAGACCCAGTACTTC. It codes for CASSSDRWGETQYF.

The chain is built from TRBV10-3 and TRBJ2-3; tentatively, D is TRBD2 (6 bases). The CDR3 is 17 residues long. CDR1 and CDR2 (germline): ENHRY, SYGVKD. Trimming took off 4 bases at V and 6 bases at J, with 23 bases between the two ends. As DNA, the CDR3 is TGTGCCATCAGTGCAGGATCAGGTGGCGGGGTGCGGGATACGCAGTATTTT. Translation: CAISAGSGGGVRDTQYF.

The sample holds one count of this clone. The rearrangement joins TRBV10-3 to TRBJ1-5; a possible D gene is TRBD1 (6 bases). Germline CDR1 is ENHRY and CDR2 is SYGVKD. The CDR3 has 15 residues. V lost 2 bases to trimming and J lost 4 bases, with 12 bases between them. CDR3 in amino acids: CAISEGGAANQPQHF. CDR3 bases: TGTGCCATCAGTGAGGGGGGGGCGGCTAATCAGCCCCAGCATTTT.

This chain uses TRBV7-9 with TRBJ2-1; 7 bases map to TRBD1. Trimming removed 7 bases from V and 10 bases from J; junction bases left unmatched: 22. The CDR3 sequence is 17 residues long. The germline CDR1 and CDR2 sequences are SEHNR and FQNEAQ (reference sequence). For the CDR3, the DNA is TGTGCCAGCACCACGGGCGCCACAGGGGCCGGGGTGAAGGAGCAGTTCTTC. Amino acids: CASTTGATGAGVKEQFF.

V gene TRBV28 combines with J gene TRBJ1-4; TRBD1 matches 8 bases. The ends lost 3 bases at V and 7 bases at J; junction bases unmatched: 4. Germline V gene data show CDR1 as MDHEN and CDR2 as SYDVKM. The CDR3 runs to 14 residues. The CDR3 loop is CASSFGQGAEKLFF. The DNA for the CDR3 is TGTGCCAGCAGTTTTGGACAGGGTGCTGAAAAACTGTTTTTT.

This clone was recorded many times. The gene calls are TRBV4-1 and TRBJ1-2; D not resolved. The CDR3 runs 12 residues. Trimming stripped 0 bases from V and 10 bases from J, with 9 bases between. Germline values: CDR1 MGHRA, CDR2 YSYEKL. CDR3 region: CASSQDGHSYTF. CDR3 nucleotide sequence: TGCGCCAGCAGCCAAGACGGCCACTCCTACACCTTC.